The 23 T cell receptor beta chains listed next were all sequenced from one sample in a study of preoperative IRX-2 immunotherapy in early breast cancer. Data came from immunoSEQ multiplex PCR; TCRdb stores just in-frame clones and leaves some out. The sample holds around 24,000 clones, roughly 80% seen once. Documented treatment: preoperative locoregional IRX-2 cytokine immunotherapy. The sample consisted of lymph node tissue, taken after IRX-2 immunotherapy. Source of these receptors: a human donor with breast cancer.

The chain is built from TRBV7-7 and TRBJ2-7; 8 bases map to TRBD2. Germline V gene data show CDR1 as SSHAT and CDR2 as FNYEAQ (reference sequence). V shed 4 bases, J shed 5 bases, and the junction held 10 bases outside the gene matches. The CDR3 length is 15 residues. In nucleotides, the CDR3 is TGTGCCAGCAGCTCCAGGAGGAGTAGCGGGGACGAGCAGTACTTC. It specifies CASSSRRSSGDEQYF.

The genes are TRBV10-1 and TRBJ2-1, with D perhaps matching TRBD2 (5 bases). From germline, CDR1 is WNHNN and CDR2 SYGVQD (reference sequence). There are 14 residues in the CDR3. V was cut by 2 bases and J by 7 bases, with 12 bases left in between. The CDR3 sequence is CASSEGLAANEQFF. CDR3 DNA: TGCGCCAGCAGTGAGGGGCTAGCCGCAAATGAGCAGTTCTTC.

The V gene is TRBV18, the J gene TRBJ2-1, with D possibly being TRBD2 (6 bases). Trimming shortened V by 5 bases and J by 6 bases, and 14 bases separated the two germline ends. The CDR3 consists of 14 residues. Germline assignment: CDR1 KGHSH and CDR2 LQKENI. The CDR3 is CASSTLANSNEQFF. In DNA, the CDR3 is TGTGCCAGCTCAACGCTAGCGAATAGCAATGAGCAGTTCTTC.

V and J are TRBV5-1 and TRBJ2-3, with 10 bases matching TRBD2. Germline CDR1 reads SGHRS; CDR2 reads YFSETQ. V was pared by 0 bases and J by 5 bases, with 6 bases of the junction left unmatched. The CDR3 has 16 residues. The CDR3 protein is CASSLGIAGGLDTQYF. As DNA, the CDR3 is TGCGCCAGCAGCTTGGGGATAGCGGGAGGCTTAGATACGCAGTATTTT.

The chain links TRBV6-8 to TRBJ1-1, with a weak D call TRBD1 (5 bases). V shed 7 bases and J shed 3 bases, with 15 bases lying between them. This CDR3 has 14 residues. Germline lookup yields CDR1 MNHGY and CDR2 SAAAGT. CDR3 nucleotide sequence: TGTGCCAGCACCATCGGGGGGAGGGACACTGAAGCTTTCTTT. This codes for CASTIGGRDTEAFF.

This clone has a handful of counts. The chain employs TRBV28 and TRBJ2-3; a possible D gene is TRBD2 (6 bases). The CDR3 runs 14 residues. CDR1 and CDR2 (germline): MDHEN, SYDVKM. Trimming stripped 4 bases from V and 9 bases from J, with 17 bases between. Written as DNA, the CDR3 is TGTGCCAGCAGTTCCTCGGGACTCCTCTTGACGCAGTATTTT. Its translation is CASSSSGLLLTQYF.

The rearrangement joins TRBV6-8 to TRBJ2-5; D is ambiguous. The CDR3 runs to 14 residues. Trimming left V 0 bases short and J 5 bases short, with 10 bases between. Germline V gene sequence: CDR1 MNHGY, CDR2 SAAAGT. CDR3 sequence (DNA): TGTGCCAGCAGTTACTCGGGGTTTGGGGAGACCCAGTACTTC. It yields the protein CASSYSGFGETQYF.

This chain uses TRBV7-4 with TRBJ2-1, with TRBD2 matching over 10 bases. The V and J ends lost 5 bases and 10 bases, in that order; junction bases with no gene match: 5. The length of the CDR3 is 13 residues. CDR1 and CDR2 (germline): SGHVT, SQSDAQ. The CDR3 sequence is CASSGTSALEQFF. The CDR3 region has the DNA TGTGCCAGCAGCGGGACTAGCGCTCTAGAGCAGTTCTTC.

The chain combines TRBV5-1 with TRBJ2-7; TRBD2 aligns across 10 bases. The CDR3 runs 17 residues. The V and J ends lost 1 base and 3 bases, in that order; junction bases with no gene match: 10. Germline CDR1 and CDR2: SGHRS and YFSETQ. DNA for the CDR3: TGCGCCAGCAGCTTGACCGCAACCGGGACTAGCGACTACGAGCAGTACTTC. Protein: CASSLTATGTSDYEQYF.

The CDR3 is CASSPGLAGRYQETQYF. The CDR3 nucleotides are TGTGCCAGCAGCCCGGGACTAGCGGGCCGGTACCAAGAGACCCAGTACTTC. The J gene is TRBJ2-5, the V gene TRBV11-3, with 12 bases fitting TRBD2. The CDR3 has 17 residues. V shed 5 bases, J shed 0 bases, and the junction held 7 bases outside the gene matches. Germline assignment: CDR1 SGHNT and CDR2 YENEEA.

The V and J genes are TRBV14 and TRBJ2-1; 7 bases agree with TRBD1. Germline trimming cut 1 base from V and 6 bases from J; bases unmatched to any gene: 6. Germline loops: CDR1 SGHDN, CDR2 FVKESK. The CDR3 consists of 15 residues. CDR3 loop: CASSQVDRDVNEQFF. The CDR3 bases are TGTGCCAGCAGCCAAGTTGACAGGGATGTCAATGAGCAGTTCTTC.

The chain couples TRBV19 to TRBJ1-1; TRBD1 matches 7 bases. The CDR3 sequence is 14 residues long. From germline, CDR1 is LNHDA and CDR2 SQIVND (reference sequence). V gave up 7 bases and J gave up 5 bases; unmatched junction bases: 10. CDR3 residues: CASTPGGGVTEAFF. CDR3 in DNA: TGTGCCAGTACCCCAGGGGGGGGCGTAACTGAAGCTTTCTTT.

The gene calls are TRBV2 and TRBJ1-2; 8 positions match TRBD1. The J segment lost 7 bases and the V segment lost 3 bases, leaving 4 bases of the junction unmatched. CDR1 and CDR2 from the germline V gene are SNHLY and FYNNEI. The CDR3 spans 13 residues. The CDR3: CASSEDRAGGYTF. CDR3 coding DNA: TGTGCCAGCAGTGAGGACAGGGCGGGTGGCTACACCTTC.

The V call is TRBV25-1, the J call TRBJ2-7; unclear D gene. Between the trimmed V and J ends, which lost 1 base and 0 bases, there was a span of 7 bases. Germline V lookup: CDR1 MGHDK, CDR2 SYGVNS. The CDR3 has 14 residues. CDR3 bases: TGTGCCAGCAGTGAATGGCCCCGCTCCTACGAGCAGTACTTC. Its translation: CASSEWPRSYEQYF.

The gene calls are TRBV11-3 and TRBJ2-3, with D tentatively TRBD2 (6 bases). Trimming removed 1 base from V and 0 bases from J, with 8 bases in between. CDR1 is SGHNT, CDR2 YENEEA, per germline. The CDR3 sequence is 15 residues long. This CDR3 is CASSLVGLSTDTQYF. The CDR3 DNA reads as TGTGCCAGCAGCTTAGTTGGACTAAGCACAGATACGCAGTATTTT.

The chain employs TRBV6-8 and TRBJ2-3, with D possibly matching TRBD2 (5 bases). The CDR3 spans 12 residues. CDR1 MNHGY and CDR2 SAAAGT come from the germline V gene. Trimming pared 8 bases from V and 1 base from J, leaving 7 bases between. This CDR3 is CASGERTDTQYF. CDR3 in DNA: TGTGCCAGCGGGGAGCGCACAGATACGCAGTATTTT.

This chain uses TRBV11-3 with TRBJ2-5; TRBD2 might be the D (6 bases). CDR3 length: 15 residues. Trimming took off 3 bases at V and 4 bases at J, with 15 bases between the two ends. CDR1 SGHNT and CDR2 YENEEA come from the germline V gene. The CDR3 region is CASSFNRERRETQYF. The CDR3, as DNA: TGTGCCAGCAGCTTTAACCGGGAGCGTAGAGAGACCCAGTACTTC.

The CDR3 is CASSLWDRDTEAFF. In DNA, the CDR3 is TGTGCCAGCAGCTTATGGGACAGAGACACTGAAGCTTTCTTT. The V and J genes are TRBV11-3 and TRBJ1-1, with 7 bases aligning to TRBD1. CDR1 is SGHNT and CDR2 is YENEEA in the germline V gene. The junction had 3 bases not matched to a gene; V was cut back by 2 bases and J by 3 bases. CDR3 length equals 14 residues.

The V and J genes are TRBV18 and TRBJ1-3, with D tentatively TRBD1 (6 bases). The germline V gene has CDR1 KGHSH and CDR2 LQKENI. The V gene lost 4 bases and the J gene lost 7 bases, with 14 bases spanning the gap. The CDR3 covers 14 residues. The CDR3 here is CASSQQTGTNTIYF. For the CDR3, the DNA is TGTGCCAGCTCACAACAGACAGGCACGAACACCATATATTTT. Supplemented by reference TRBV18 and TRBJ1-3, the full variable domain reads NAGVMQNPRHLVRRRGQEARLRCSPMKGHSHVYWYRQLPEEGLKFMVYLQKENIIDESGMPKERFSAEFPKEGPSILRIQQVVRGDSAAYFCASSQQTGTNTIYFGEGSWLTVV.

This chain connects TRBV1 to TRBJ2-5; the table's D call TRBD2 went unverified against the DNA. TRBV1 is a listed pseudogene. The length of the CDR3 is 14 residues. The CDR3 sequence is CASSQLAGTETQYF. The CDR3 DNA reads TGCGCCAGCAGCCAACTAGCGGGAACGGAGACCCAGTACTTC.

A few counts support this clone. The V and J genes are TRBV6-8 and TRBJ2-7; no firm D call. Per the germline V gene, CDR1 is MNHGY and CDR2 is SAAAGT. The CDR3 totals 15 residues. The germline V and J ends were trimmed by 5 bases and 6 bases, with 20 bases remaining between them. The CDR3 sequence is CASSHEFPSWAEQYF. The CDR3 region has the DNA TGTGCCAGCAGTCACGAATTCCCCTCCTGGGCCGAGCAGTACTTC.

V gene TRBV15 combines with J gene TRBJ2-3, with 9 bases lining up with TRBD2. The J segment lost 3 bases and the V segment lost 2 bases, leaving 12 bases of the junction unmatched. Germline CDR1 is LNHNV and CDR2 is YYDKDF (reference sequence). The CDR3 spans 18 residues. CDR3 in amino acids: CATSRYRGSGSRTDTQYF. The CDR3 bases are TGTGCCACCAGCAGATATCGTGGTAGCGGGAGTAGGACAGATACGCAGTATTTT. Full variable domain (remainder filled in from reference TRBV15 and TRBJ2-3): DAMVIQNPRYQVTQFGKPVTLSCSQTLNHNVMYWYQQKSSQAPKLLFHYYDKDFNNEADTPDNFQSRRPNTSFCFLDIRSPGLGDTAMYLCATSRYRGSGSRTDTQYFGPGTRLTVL.

The chain recombines TRBV7-6 with TRBJ1-2, with 8 bases lining up with TRBD1. Losses at the gene ends were 5 bases for V and 7 bases for J; bases not matched to a gene: 9. CDR1 SGHVS and CDR2 FNYEAQ come from the germline V gene. CDR3 length equals 14 residues. The CDR3 here is CASSQGQGASGYTF. CDR3 bases: TGTGCCAGCAGCCAAGGGCAGGGGGCGTCTGGCTACACCTTC.